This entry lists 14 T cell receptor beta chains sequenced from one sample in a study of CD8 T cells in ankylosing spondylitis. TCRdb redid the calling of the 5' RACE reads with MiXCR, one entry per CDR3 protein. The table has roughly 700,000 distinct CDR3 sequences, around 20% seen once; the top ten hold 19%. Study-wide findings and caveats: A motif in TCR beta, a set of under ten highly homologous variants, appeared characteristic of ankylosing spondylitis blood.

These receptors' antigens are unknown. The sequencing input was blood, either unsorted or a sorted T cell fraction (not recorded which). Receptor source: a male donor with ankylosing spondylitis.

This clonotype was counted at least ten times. DNA for the CDR3: TGTGCCACCAGCAGAGTAGTTTCAAATGAGCAGTTCTTC. It yields the protein CATSRVVSNEQFF. This chain joins TRBV15 and TRBJ2-1; D is unresolved. CDR1 LNHNV and CDR2 YYDKDF come from the germline V gene (reference sequence). V was clipped by 1 base and J by 7 bases, with 8 bases between them. This CDR3 spans 13 amino acids.

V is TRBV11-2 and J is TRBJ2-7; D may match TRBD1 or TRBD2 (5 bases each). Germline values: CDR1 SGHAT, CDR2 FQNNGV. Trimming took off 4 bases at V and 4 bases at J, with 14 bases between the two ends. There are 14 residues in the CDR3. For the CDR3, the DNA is TGTGCCAGCAGCTCCGGCCGGGGACGGTACGAGCAGTACTTC. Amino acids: CASSSGRGRYEQYF.

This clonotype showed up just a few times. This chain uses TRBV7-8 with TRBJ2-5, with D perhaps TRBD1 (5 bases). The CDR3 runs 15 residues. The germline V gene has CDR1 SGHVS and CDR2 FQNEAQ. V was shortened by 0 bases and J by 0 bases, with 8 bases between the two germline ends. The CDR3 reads CASSLAVTDQETQYF. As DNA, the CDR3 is TGTGCCAGCAGCTTAGCGGTGACAGACCAAGAGACCCAGTACTTC. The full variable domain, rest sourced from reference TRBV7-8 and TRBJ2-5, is GAGVSQSPRYKVAKRGQDVALRCDPISGHVSLFWYQQALGQGPEFLTYFQNEAQLDKSGLPSDRFFAERPEGSVSTLKIQRTQQEDSAVYLCASSLAVTDQETQYFGPGTRLLVL.

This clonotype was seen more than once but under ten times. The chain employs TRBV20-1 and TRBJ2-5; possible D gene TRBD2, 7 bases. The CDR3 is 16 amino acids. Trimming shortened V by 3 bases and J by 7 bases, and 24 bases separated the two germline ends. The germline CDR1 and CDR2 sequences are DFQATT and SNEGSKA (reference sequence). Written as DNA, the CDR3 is TGCAGTGCTAGCACTAGCTCTCCGGGGGGCGGCGGGACCCAGTACTTC. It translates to CSASTSSPGGGGTQYF.

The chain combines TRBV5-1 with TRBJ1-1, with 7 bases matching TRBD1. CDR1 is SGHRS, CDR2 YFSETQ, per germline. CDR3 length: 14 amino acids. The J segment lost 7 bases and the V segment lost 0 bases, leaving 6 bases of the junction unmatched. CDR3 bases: TGCGCCAGCAGCTTGGTCTCGGGACAGAATGAAGCTTTCTTT. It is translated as CASSLVSGQNEAFF.

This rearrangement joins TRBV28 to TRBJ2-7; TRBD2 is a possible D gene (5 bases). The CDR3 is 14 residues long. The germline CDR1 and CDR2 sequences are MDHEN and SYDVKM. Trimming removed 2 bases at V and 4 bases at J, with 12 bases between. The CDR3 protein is CASSLVVPGYEQYF. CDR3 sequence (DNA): TGTGCCAGCAGTTTAGTGGTGCCGGGGTACGAGCAGTACTTC.

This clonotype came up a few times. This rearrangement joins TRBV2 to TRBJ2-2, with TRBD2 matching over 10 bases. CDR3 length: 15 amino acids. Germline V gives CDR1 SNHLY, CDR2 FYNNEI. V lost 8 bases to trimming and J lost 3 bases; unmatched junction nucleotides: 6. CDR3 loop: CASHRTSGDTGELFF. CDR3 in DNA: TGTGCCAGCCACCGGACTAGCGGTGACACCGGGGAGCTGTTTTTT.

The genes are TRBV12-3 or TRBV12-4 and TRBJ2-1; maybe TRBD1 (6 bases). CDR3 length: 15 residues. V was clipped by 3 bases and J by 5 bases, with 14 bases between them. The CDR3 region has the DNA TGTGCCAGCAGTTTGGTAGTGGGGGCCCACAATGAGCAGTTCTTC. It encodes CASSLVVGAHNEQFF.

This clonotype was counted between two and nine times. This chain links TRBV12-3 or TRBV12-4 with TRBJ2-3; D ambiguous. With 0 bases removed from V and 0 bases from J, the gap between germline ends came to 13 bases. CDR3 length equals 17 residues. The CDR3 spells CASSLAGPAASTDTQYF. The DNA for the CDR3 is TGTGCCAGCAGTTTAGCTGGTCCCGCAGCTAGCACAGATACGCAGTATTTT.

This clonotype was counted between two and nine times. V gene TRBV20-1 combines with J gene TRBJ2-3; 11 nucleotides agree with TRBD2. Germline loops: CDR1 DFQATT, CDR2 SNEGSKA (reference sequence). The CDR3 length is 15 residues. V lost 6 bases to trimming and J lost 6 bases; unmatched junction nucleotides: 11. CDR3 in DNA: TGCAGTGCGGGCCTTAGCGGGAGGGCCCAGGATACGCAGTATTTT. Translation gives CSAGLSGRAQDTQYF.

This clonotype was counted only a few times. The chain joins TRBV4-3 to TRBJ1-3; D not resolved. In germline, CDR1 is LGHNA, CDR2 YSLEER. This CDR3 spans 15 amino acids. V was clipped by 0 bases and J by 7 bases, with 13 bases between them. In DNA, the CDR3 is TGCGCCAGCAGCCAAGAAATGCAGAGCCGGAACACCATATATTTT. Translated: CASSQEMQSRNTIYF.

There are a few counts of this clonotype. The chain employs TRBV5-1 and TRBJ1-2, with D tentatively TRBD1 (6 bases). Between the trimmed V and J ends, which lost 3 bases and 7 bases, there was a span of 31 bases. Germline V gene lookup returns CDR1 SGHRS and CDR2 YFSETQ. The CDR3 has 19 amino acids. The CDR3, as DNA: TGCGCCAGCAGCTCAGGACCTGACAGGCCCACGGATTATCCGGGTGGCTACACCTTC. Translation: CASSSGPDRPTDYPGGYTF.

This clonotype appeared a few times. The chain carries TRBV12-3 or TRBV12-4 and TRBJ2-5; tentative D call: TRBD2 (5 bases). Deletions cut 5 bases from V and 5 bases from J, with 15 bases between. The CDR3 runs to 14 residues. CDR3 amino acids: CASSLEASYETQYF. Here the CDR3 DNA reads TGTGCCAGCAGTCTGGAGGCTAGTTATGAGACCCAGTACTTC.

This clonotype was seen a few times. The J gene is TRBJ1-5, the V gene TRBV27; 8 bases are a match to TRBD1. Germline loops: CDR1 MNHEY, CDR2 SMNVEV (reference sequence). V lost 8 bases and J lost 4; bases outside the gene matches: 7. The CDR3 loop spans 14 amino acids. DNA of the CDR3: TGTGCCAGCTCCTACCAGGGGGCTAATCAGCCCCAGCATTTT. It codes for CASSYQGANQPQHF.